The 10 T cell receptor beta chains reported below all come from one sample, sequenced in a study of beta chain features in type 1 diabetes. Expressed TCRB transcripts were sequenced because the isolated RNA had all been reverse transcribed beforehand. TCRdb's table, derived via immunoSEQ multiplex PCR, lists solely in-frame clones and lacks some. The data show approximately 160,000 clones, with 9% to 12% seen just once and approximately 0.46% held by the top ten. Study-level results: TCRB CDR3s were moderately but significantly shorter in Type 1 diabetes patients in all four CD4+ subsets.

No antigen has been identified for these receptors. Sequenced sample: central memory CD4+ T cells from blood. The origin of the receptors is a man aged 25 to 45 with type 1 diabetes.

The chain links TRBV13 to TRBJ2-5; D not resolved. Trimming took 5 bases from V and 2 from J, leaving 12 bases between them. Germline V gene lookup returns CDR1 PRHDT and CDR2 FYEKMQ (reference sequence). The CDR3 runs 14 residues. The CDR3 DNA sequence: TGTGCCAGCAGCGTCGGGTCCTATCAAGAGACCCAGTACTTC. Protein product: CASSVGSYQETQYF. Using reference TRBV13 and TRBJ2-5 for the parts outside the CDR3, the full variable domain is AAGVIQSPRHLIKEKRETATLKCYPIPRHDTVYWYQQGPGQDPQFLISFYEKMQSDKGSIPDRFSAQQFSDYHSELNMSSLELGDSALYFCASSVGSYQETQYFGPGTRLLVL.

The rearrangement uses TRBV27 and TRBJ1-5; 7 positions agree with TRBD1. The V gene end was trimmed by 6 bases and the J gene end by 6 bases; junction bases not matched to a gene: 14. Per germline, CDR1 MNHEY and CDR2 SMNVEV (reference sequence). This CDR3 region has 16 residues. The CDR3 reads CASRSLGQSLGQPQHF. In nucleotides, the CDR3 is TGTGCCAGCAGATCGTTGGGACAGTCCCTGGGTCAGCCCCAGCATTTT.

The rearrangement joins TRBV7-2 to TRBJ1-2; a possible D gene is TRBD1 (6 bases). This CDR3 has 13 amino acids. V lost 5 bases, J lost 3 bases, and 10 bases lay in between. The germline V gene encodes CDR1 SGHTA and CDR2 FQGNSA. CDR3 nucleotide sequence: TGTGCCAGCAGCCTAGGACAGCACTATGGCTACACCTTC. Its translation is CASSLGQHYGYTF.

The chain employs TRBV7-3 and TRBJ2-6; TRBD1 matches at 9 bases. Germline V gene data show CDR1 as SGHTA and CDR2 as FQGTGA. The CDR3 runs to 17 residues. Trimming at V came to 5 bases and at J to 2 bases, leaving 7 bases not matched to a gene. CDR3 sequence: CASSQDRGGTGANVLTF. The CDR3, as DNA: TGTGCCAGCAGCCAGGACAGGGGTGGAACTGGGGCCAACGTCCTGACTTTC.

The J gene is TRBJ2-1, the V gene TRBV13; 12 bases are a match to TRBD2. This CDR3 comprises 14 residues. CDR1 and CDR2 from the germline V gene are PRHDT and FYEKMQ (reference sequence). J was trimmed by 9 bases and V by 7 bases; bases with no gene match: 7. The CDR3 protein is CASILAGGPGEQFF. For the CDR3, the DNA is TGTGCCAGCATCCTAGCGGGAGGGCCAGGTGAGCAGTTCTTC.

This clone has a handful of counts. This chain joins TRBV30 and TRBJ1-1, with no clear D. The CDR3 sequence is 13 residues long. Germline CDR1 reads GTSNPN; CDR2 reads SVGIG (reference sequence). V lost 0 bases to trimming and J lost 2 bases, with 7 bases between them. In nucleotides, the CDR3 is TGTGCCTGGAGTGTACAGAGAAACACTGAAGCTTTCTTT. Its protein product is CAWSVQRNTEAFF.

This clone occurred a few times. The chain joins TRBV19 to TRBJ2-1; TRBD2 matches at 11 bases. The CDR3 length is 14 residues. Germline lookup yields CDR1 LNHDA and CDR2 SQIVND (reference sequence). J was trimmed by 15 bases and V by 7 bases; bases with no gene match: 14. In DNA, the CDR3 is TGTGCCAGTACTAGTCGGGGTCTAGCGGGAGGATGGTTCTTC. Its protein product is CASTSRGLAGGWFF.

This chain connects TRBV25-1 to TRBJ2-3; unclear D gene. Germline values: CDR1 MGHDK, CDR2 SYGVNS. V lost 3 bases and J lost 0, with 7 bases in between. This CDR3 comprises 14 residues. DNA of the CDR3: TGTGCCAGCAGTGACAGGCCAAGCACAGATACGCAGTATTTT. Its protein product is CASSDRPSTDTQYF.

This clone was counted between two and nine times. The genes are TRBV7-2 and TRBJ1-5; 9 bases line up with TRBD1. CDR1 SGHTA and CDR2 FQGNSA come from the germline V gene. The CDR3 spans 15 residues. The junction had 10 bases not matched to a gene; V was cut back by 6 bases and J by 7 bases. The CDR3 spells CASRTTGTGSQPQHF. The CDR3 DNA follows: TGTGCCAGCAGGACTACCGGGACAGGGAGCCAGCCCCAGCATTTT.

The chain links TRBV14 to TRBJ2-7; D perhaps matches TRBD1 (5 bases). This CDR3 region has 17 residues. The germline gives CDR1 SGHDN, CDR2 FVKESK. V was trimmed by 4 bases and J by 7 bases, leaving 26 bases between them. The CDR3 protein is CASSPHKGSQADREQYF. CDR3 DNA sequence: TGTGCCAGCAGCCCACATAAGGGGTCGCAGGCTGACCGGGAGCAGTACTTC.